The TCR beta chain under discussion was sequenced for a study of blood T cell repertoires in COVID-19. Study in general: Sites in the United States, Italy and Spain provided acute and convalescent COVID-19 samples.

TCRdb keeps only in-frame clones here, not all; method: immunoSEQ multiplex PCR. This sample has about 190,000 clones, with more than 60% found just once. The V end was cut by 3 bases, the J end by 4 bases, with 11 bases between. The CDR3 has 14 residues. The germline gives CDR1 SGHDT, CDR2 YYEEEE. V is TRBV5-6 and J is TRBJ1-3; possibly TRBD1 for D (5 bases). The receptor was derived from a woman aged 45-65 years with acute or convalescent COVID-19. What was sequenced was peripheral blood. CDR3 amino acids: CASSSGLAGNTIYF. For the CDR3, the DNA is TGTGCCAGCAGCTCGGGACTGGCGGGAAACACCATATATTTT.